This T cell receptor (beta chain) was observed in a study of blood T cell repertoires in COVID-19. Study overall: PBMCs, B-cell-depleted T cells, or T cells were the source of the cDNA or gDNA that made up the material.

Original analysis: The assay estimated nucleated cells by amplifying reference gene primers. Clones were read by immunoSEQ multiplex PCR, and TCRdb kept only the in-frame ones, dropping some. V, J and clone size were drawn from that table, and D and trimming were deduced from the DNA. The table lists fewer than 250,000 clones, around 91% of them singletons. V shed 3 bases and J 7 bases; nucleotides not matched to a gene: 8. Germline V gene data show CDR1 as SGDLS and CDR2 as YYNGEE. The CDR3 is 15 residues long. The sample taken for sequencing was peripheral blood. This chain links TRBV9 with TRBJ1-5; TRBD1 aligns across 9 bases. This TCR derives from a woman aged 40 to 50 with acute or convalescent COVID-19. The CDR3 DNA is TGTGCCAGCAGCGAGGGGACAGGGCTACGGCAGCCCCAGCATTTT. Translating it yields CASSEGTGLRQPQHF.